The source of this T cell receptor beta chain is a study of glioma-infiltrating T cells after dendritic cell vaccination. Study background: Treatment, given 2003 to 2012, was autologous tumor lysate-pulsed dendritic cell vaccination. The study, taken as a whole, reports: Higher TCR clonality did not directly relate to longer survival.

V lost 6 bases and J lost 6; bases outside the gene matches: 6. The CDR3 runs to 14 residues. CDR1 and CDR2 from the germline V gene are MNHEY and SVGAGI. A word on this clone: What it recognizes is unknown.

The PCR used 60 V beta and 13 J beta primers. The table came from immunoSEQ multiplex PCR; TCRdb's copy has only in-frame clones and leaves some out. The table shows tens of thousands of clones, with about 83% occurring only once. The chain has TRBV6-5 and TRBJ1-1; TRBD1 agrees at 11 bases. The receptor comes from a human donor with glioblastoma. This specimen consisted of blood, obtained before dendritic cell vaccination. The CDR3 DNA reads TGTGCCAGCAGACGCGGACAGGGGGCTTCTGAAGCTTTCTTT. As protein: CASRRGQGASEAFF.